The present T cell receptor beta chain was sequenced within a study of T-cell reconstitution after alpha-beta-depleted transplantation in children. Study-wide results and caveats: It was newly produced T cells that mostly accounted for T-cell counts and diversity one year after transplant.

Points on this clonotype: Its antigen is not known.

Trimming removed 5 bases from V and 3 bases from J, with 14 bases in between. There are 14 residues in the CDR3. The germline V gene has CDR1 DFQATT and CDR2 SNEGSKA (reference sequence). Unique molecular identifiers were incorporated when the TCRbeta library was constructed. MiXCR was run by TCRdb on the PCR reads, yielding one entry per CDR3 protein. The table lists about 440,000 distinct CDR3 sequences, 43% of them singletons. The V and J genes are TRBV20-1 and TRBJ1-5, with a possible D match to TRBD1 (5 bases). This TCR came from a girl aged 2-10 years with aplastic anemia, due to receive a stem cell transplant. The input for sequencing was PBMCs, taken before TCRalphabeta/CD19-depleted stem cell transplant. CDR3 loop: CSASLAGANQPQHF. CDR3 sequence (DNA): TGCAGTGCTTCCCTAGCCGGGGCCAATCAGCCCCAGCATTTT.